A selection of T cell receptor beta chains follows, all from one sample in a study of cytomegalovirus exposure and HLA in healthy donors. TCRdb's copy holds only in-frame clones and misses some; the assay was immunoSEQ multiplex PCR. Found here are 150,000 to 200,000 clones, approximately 78% of them singletons; the top ten hold 0.96%. Sequencing used PBMCs. These receptors were taken from a girl aged 2 to 10 in good health and CMV-seropositive. Both conserved end residues are trimmed from each CDR3.

V gene	J gene	CDR3 protein
TRBV5-1	TRBJ2-7	ASSFMAGTVYEQY
TRBV28	TRBJ2-2	ASSSSVTGELF
TRBV13	TRBJ2-5	ASSLRLLAEETQY
TRBV30	TRBJ2-7	AWDDPGLAGAYYEQY
TRBV19	TRBJ1-5	ASSRGGTGGRSNQPQH
TRBV30	TRBJ2-1	ASSQGDNEQF
TRBV6-5	TRBJ2-5	ASSYSREETQY
TRBV4-1	TRBJ2-6	ASSQQGLGSGANVLT
TRBV5-5	TRBJ1-4	ASSQLTGSNEKLF
TRBV27	TRBJ1-1	ASSLTGGMNTEAF
TRBV7-3	TRBJ1-1	ASPSDKGDEAF
TRBV5-1	TRBJ2-5	ASSVEAGGGETQY
TRBV4-1	TRBJ1-1	ASSQDEWANTEAF
TRBV2	TRBJ2-1	ASFQGLGYEQF
TRBV27	TRBJ2-5	ASSHGKIWGTQY
TRBV25-1	TRBJ2-7	ASSIDSFYEQY
TRBV12-2	TRBJ2-6	ASRPPGTGPGANVLT
TRBV18	TRBJ2-1	ASSLDRSEQF
TRBV5-1	TRBJ2-7	ASSPGTSGRITSSYEQY
TRBV28	TRBJ2-5	ASSAGTSGQETQY
TRBV30	TRBJ1-4	AWRGGPNEKLF
TRBV7-9	TRBJ1-4	ASSLIGTGHEKLF
TRBV5-1	TRBJ2-7	ASSFKTSSREQY
TRBV11-2	TRBJ1-1	ASSFSSGLNTEAF
TRBV30	TRBJ1-1	AWMRTRGDKAF
TRBV9	TRBJ2-3	ASSGTGNADTQY
TRBV9	TRBJ2-6	ASSVGLAESGANVLT
TRBV28	TRBJ2-1	ASNLRGLENEQF
TRBV5-6	TRBJ2-1	ASSLNPGHSSYNEQF
TRBV15	TRBJ2-3	ATSVPRLAGLADTQY
TRBV7-9	TRBJ1-1	ASSLTGYTAEAF
TRBV4-1	TRBJ2-3	ASSLRQESRADTQY
TRBV15	TRBJ1-4	ATSRGGNTNEKLF
TRBV27	TRBJ2-2	ASSLMGSSTGELF
TRBV15	.	ATSSQGGYEQY
TRBV30	TRBJ2-1	AWTPFQVKNEQF
TRBV19	TRBJ2-2	ASSSGGNTGELF
TRBV30	TRBJ1-5	AWRGGWDKYNQPQH
TRBV30	TRBJ2-7	AWNTGAYEQY
TRBV4-1	TRBJ1-1	ASSQERLQGYTEAF
TRBV30	TRBJ2-1	AWSEFTGGLAGLSHNEQF
TRBV7-7	TRBJ1-3	ASSSEPSSGNTIY
TRBV6-1	TRBJ1-1	ASSHPDRYTEAF
TRBV6-1	TRBJ1-2	ASKGVAYGYT
TRBV19	TRBJ1-5	ASRDWGNQPQH
TRBV30	TRBJ1-2	AWKPRDRVPYT
TRBV27	TRBJ1-2	ASSSPGQGATGYT
TRBV6-4	TRBJ2-6	ASSDSLSGANVLT
TRBV30	TRBJ1-5	AWRTGNQPQH
TRBV29-1	TRBJ2-1	SVGGGQGIYSYNEQF
TRBV5-6	TRBJ2-5	ATSAGASQETQY
TRBV11-2	TRBJ2-7	ASSGDREGNYEQY
TRBV4-1	TRBJ2-5	ASSQESSGQETQY
TRBV28	TRBJ2-1	ASSLLTSGYNEQF
TRBV6-5	TRBJ1-5	AIGVSNQPQH
TRBV19	TRBJ2-7	ASKSQRGTYEQY
TRBV7-9	TRBJ2-2	ASSPTGLDDGGELF
TRBV29-1	TRBJ2-3	SVEDSTDTQY
TRBV6-5	TRBJ2-2	ASSLMGRPTGELF
TRBV7-3	TRBJ2-1	ASSRQGAGSGSEQF